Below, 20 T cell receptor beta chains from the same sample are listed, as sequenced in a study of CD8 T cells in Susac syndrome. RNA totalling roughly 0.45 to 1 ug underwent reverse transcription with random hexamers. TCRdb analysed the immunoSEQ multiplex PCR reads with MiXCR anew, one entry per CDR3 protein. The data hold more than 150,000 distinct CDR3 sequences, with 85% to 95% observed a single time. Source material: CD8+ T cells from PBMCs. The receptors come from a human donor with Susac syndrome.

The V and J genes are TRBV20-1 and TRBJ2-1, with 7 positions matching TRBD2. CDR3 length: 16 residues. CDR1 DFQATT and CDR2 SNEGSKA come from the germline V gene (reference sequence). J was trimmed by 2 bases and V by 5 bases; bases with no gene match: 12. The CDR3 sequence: CSADSLLATAYNEQFF. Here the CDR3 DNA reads TGCAGTGCTGACAGCCTACTAGCGACCGCCTACAATGAGCAGTTCTTC.

The DNA for the CDR3 is TGTGCCAGTTTCAAAGGGGGCTTGAGCAATCAGCCCCAGCATTTT. It is translated as CASFKGGLSNQPQHF. The chain uses TRBV19 and TRBJ1-5, with TRBD1 identical over 7 bases. CDR1 and CDR2 (germline): LNHDA, SQIVND (reference sequence). With 8 bases clipped from V and 1 base from J, the junction kept 8 bases outside the gene matches. The CDR3 covers 15 residues.

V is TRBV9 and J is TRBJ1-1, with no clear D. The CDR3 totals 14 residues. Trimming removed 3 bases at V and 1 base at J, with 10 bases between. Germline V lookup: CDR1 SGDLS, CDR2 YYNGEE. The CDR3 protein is CASSGGEGNTEAFF. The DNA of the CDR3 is TGTGCCAGCAGCGGTGGGGAGGGGAACACTGAAGCTTTCTTT.

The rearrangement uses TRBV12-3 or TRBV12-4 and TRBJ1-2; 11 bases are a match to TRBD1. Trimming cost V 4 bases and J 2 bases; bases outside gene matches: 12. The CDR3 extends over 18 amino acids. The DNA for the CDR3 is TGTGCCAGCAGTTCACCGGGACAGGGGGAGAGTGGCAACTATGGCTACACCTTC. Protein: CASSSPGQGESGNYGYTF.

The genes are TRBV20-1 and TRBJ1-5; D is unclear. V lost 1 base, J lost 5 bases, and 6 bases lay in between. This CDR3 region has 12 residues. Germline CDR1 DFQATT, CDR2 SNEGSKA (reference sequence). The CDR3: CSARAGHQPQHF. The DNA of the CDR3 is TGCAGTGCTAGAGCTGGGCATCAGCCCCAGCATTTT.

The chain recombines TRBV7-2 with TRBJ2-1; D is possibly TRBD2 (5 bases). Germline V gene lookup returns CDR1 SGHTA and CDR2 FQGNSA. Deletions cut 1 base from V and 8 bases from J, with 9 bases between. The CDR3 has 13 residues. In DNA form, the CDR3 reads TGTGCCAGCAGCTTAGAGCTAGCCGATGAGCAGTTCTTC. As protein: CASSLELADEQFF.

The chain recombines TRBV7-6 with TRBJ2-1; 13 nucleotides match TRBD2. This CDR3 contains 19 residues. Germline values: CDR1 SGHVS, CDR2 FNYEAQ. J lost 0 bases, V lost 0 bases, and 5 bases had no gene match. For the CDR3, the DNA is TGTGCCAGCAGCTTAGCTCCGACTAGCGGGAGGAGCTCCTACAATGAGCAGTTCTTC. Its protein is CASSLAPTSGRSSYNEQFF.

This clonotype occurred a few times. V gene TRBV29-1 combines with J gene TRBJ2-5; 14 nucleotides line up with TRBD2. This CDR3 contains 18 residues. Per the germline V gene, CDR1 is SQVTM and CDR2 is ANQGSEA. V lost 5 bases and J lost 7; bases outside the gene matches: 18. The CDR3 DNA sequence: TGCAGCGTTAGGTGGAACGTTTGGGGACTAGCGGGAGAGGGGACCCAGTACTTC. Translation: CSVRWNVWGLAGEGTQYF.

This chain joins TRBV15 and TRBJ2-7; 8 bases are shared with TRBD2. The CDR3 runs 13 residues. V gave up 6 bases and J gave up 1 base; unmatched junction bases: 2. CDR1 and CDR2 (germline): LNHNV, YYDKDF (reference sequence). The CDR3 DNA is TGTGCCACCAGGCGGGGGGAATCCTACGAGCAGTACTTC. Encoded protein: CATRRGESYEQYF. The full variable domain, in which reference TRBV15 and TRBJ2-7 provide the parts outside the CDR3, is DAMVIQNPRYQVTQFGKPVTLSCSQTLNHNVMYWYQQKSSQAPKLLFHYYDKDFNNEADTPDNFQSRRPNTSFCFLDIRSPGLGDTAMYLCATRRGESYEQYFGPGTRLTVT.

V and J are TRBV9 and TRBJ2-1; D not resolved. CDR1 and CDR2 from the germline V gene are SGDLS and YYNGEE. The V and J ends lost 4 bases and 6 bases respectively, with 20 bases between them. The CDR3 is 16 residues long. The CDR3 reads CASSSQTVGDFNEQFF. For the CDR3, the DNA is TGTGCCAGCAGCTCCCAGACTGTTGGAGATTTCAATGAGCAGTTCTTC.

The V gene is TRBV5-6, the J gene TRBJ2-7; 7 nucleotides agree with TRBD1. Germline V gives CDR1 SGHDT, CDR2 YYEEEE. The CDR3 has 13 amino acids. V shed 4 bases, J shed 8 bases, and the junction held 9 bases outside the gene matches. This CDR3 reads CASSSGTADKQYF. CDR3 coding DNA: TGTGCCAGCAGCAGTGGGACAGCTGATAAGCAGTACTTC.

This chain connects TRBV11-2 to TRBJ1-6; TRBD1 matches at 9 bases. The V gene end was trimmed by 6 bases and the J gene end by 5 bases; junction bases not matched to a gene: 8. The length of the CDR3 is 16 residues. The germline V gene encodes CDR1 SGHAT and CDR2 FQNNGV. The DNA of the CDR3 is TGTGCCAGCAGTTCATTAAGGGACAGGGATAATTCACCCCTCCACTTT. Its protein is CASSSLRDRDNSPLHF. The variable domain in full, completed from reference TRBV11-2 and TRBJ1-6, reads EAGVAQSPRYKIIEKRQSVAFWCNPISGHATLYWYQQILGQGPKLLIQFQNNGVVDDSQLPKDRFSAERLKGVDSTLKIQPAKLEDSAVYLCASSSLRDRDNSPLHFGNGTRLTVT.

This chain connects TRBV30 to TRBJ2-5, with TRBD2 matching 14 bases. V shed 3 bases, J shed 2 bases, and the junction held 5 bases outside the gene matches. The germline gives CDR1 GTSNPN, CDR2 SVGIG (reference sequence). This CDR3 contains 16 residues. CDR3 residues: CAWSGLAGGPQETQYF. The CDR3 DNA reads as TGTGCCTGGAGCGGACTAGCGGGGGGACCACAAGAGACCCAGTACTTC.

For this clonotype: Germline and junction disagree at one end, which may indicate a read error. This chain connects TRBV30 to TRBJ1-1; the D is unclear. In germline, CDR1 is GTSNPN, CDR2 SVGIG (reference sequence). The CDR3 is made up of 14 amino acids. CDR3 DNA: TGTACCTGGAGTGTAGGGCATTTGAACACTGAAGCTTTCTTT. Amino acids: CTWSVGHLNTEAFF.

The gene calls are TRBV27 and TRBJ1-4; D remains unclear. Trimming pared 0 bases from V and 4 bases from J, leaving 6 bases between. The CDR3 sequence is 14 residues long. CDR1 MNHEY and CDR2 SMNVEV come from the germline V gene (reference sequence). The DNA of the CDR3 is TGTGCCAGCAGTTTATCGCGCCTTAATGAAAAACTGTTTTTT. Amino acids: CASSLSRLNEKLFF.

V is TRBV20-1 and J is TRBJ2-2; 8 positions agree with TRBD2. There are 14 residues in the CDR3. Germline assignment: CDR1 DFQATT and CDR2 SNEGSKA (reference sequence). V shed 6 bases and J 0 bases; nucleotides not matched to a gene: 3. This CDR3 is CSAGGLANTGELFF. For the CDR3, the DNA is TGCAGTGCGGGGGGACTAGCGAACACCGGGGAGCTGTTTTTT.

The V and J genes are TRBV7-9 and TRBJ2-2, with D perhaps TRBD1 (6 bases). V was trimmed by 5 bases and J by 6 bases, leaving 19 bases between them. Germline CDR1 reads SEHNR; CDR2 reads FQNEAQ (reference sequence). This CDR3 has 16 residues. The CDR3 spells CASSPPGRGVPGELFF. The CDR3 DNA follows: TGTGCCAGCAGCCCGCCGGGCAGGGGCGTCCCCGGGGAGCTGTTTTTT.

CDR3 loop: CASSRGQGSNQPQHF. The CDR3 nucleotides are TGTGCCAGCAGCCGGGGACAGGGGAGCAATCAGCCCCAGCATTTT. This chain connects TRBV21-1 to TRBJ1-5; TRBD1 was called by the table and not checked on the DNA. TRBV21-1 is marked as a pseudogene. The CDR3 runs 15 residues.

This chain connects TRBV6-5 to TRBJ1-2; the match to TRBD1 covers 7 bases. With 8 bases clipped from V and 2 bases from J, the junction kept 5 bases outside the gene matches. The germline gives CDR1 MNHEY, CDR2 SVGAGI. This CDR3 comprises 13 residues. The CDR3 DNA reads TGTGCCAGCGGAGGGGGCGCGAACTATGGCTACACCTTC. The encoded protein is CASGGGANYGYTF.

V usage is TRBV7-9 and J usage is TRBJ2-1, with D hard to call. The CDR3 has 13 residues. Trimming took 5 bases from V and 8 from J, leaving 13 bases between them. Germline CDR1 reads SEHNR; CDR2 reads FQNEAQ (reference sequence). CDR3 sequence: CASSDPLKDEQFF. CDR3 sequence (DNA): TGTGCCAGCAGCGACCCACTGAAAGATGAGCAGTTCTTC.